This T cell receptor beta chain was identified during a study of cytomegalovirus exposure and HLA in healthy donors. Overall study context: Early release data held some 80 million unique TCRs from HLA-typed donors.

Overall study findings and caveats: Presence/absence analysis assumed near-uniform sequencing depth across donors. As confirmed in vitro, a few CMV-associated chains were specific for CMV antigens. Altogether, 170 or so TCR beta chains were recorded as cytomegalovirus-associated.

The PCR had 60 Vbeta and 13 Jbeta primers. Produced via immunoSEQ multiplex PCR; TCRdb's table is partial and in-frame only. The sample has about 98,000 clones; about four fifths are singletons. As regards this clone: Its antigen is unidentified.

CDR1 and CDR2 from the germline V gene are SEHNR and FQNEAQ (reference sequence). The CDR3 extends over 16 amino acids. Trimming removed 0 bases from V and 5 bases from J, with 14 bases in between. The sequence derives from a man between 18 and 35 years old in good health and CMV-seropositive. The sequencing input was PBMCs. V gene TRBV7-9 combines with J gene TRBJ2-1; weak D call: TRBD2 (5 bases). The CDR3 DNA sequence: TGTGCCAGCAGCTTAGCGGAGAGGGTCTCTAACAATGAGCAGTTCTTC. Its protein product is CASSLAERVSNNEQFF.